The 23 T cell receptor beta chains below come from one sample, sequenced in a study of tumor and adjacent non-tumor tissue in lung cancer. TCRbeta libraries were built with three rounds of nested PCR, modified from ARM-PCR. A single record per CDR3 protein comes from TCRdb applying MiXCR to the multiplex PCR reads. Found here are about 86,000 distinct CDR3 sequences, 75% to 85% of them singletons; the top ten hold just over 20%. RNA was extracted from bulk tissue without any cell sorting. More than 3 cm separated this lung sample from the edge of the tumor. The sequenced sample was distant non-tumor lung tissue. Receptors originate from a woman in her fifties or sixties with non-small cell lung cancer.

Notes on this clonotype: One junction end does not reproduce the germline sequence, and a read error may be involved. The V and J genes are TRBV12-3 or TRBV12-4 and TRBJ2-7, with 9 bases fitting TRBD1. The length of the CDR3 is 16 residues. CDR3 bases: TGTACCAGCAGTTTAAGGTTTGGGACAGGGAGGCACGAGCAGTACTTC. It yields the protein CTSSLRFGTGRHEQYF.

Concerning this clonotype: Given a much more abundant clone one base away, this may be a read error. This chain links TRBV28 with TRBJ2-7; no reliable D call. The CDR3 length is 15 residues. CDR1 is MDHEN and CDR2 is SYDVKM in the germline V gene. V shed 1 base and J shed 3 bases, with 13 bases lying between them. Here the CDR3 reads CASSLFVGNDYEQYF. CDR3 sequence (DNA): TGTGCCAGCAGTTTATTTGTAGGGAATGACTACGAGCAGTACTTC.

As concerns this clonotype: A read error may account for a junction end that differs from germline. The V call is TRBV4-2, the J call TRBJ2-5, with TRBD2 identical over 7 bases. The germline CDR1 and CDR2 sequences are LGHNA and YNFKEQ. This CDR3 is built from 15 residues. The CDR3 DNA sequence: TGTGCCAGCAGTCAAGTTCCGGGAGGACAAGATACCCAGTATTTC. Its protein is CASSQVPGGQDTQYF.

A remark on this clonotype: The junction differs from germline at one of its ends, possibly a read error. The gene calls are TRBV9 and TRBJ2-3; 7 positions match TRBD1. The CDR3 contains 15 residues. Germline V lookup: CDR1 SGDLS, CDR2 YYNGEE. CDR3 amino acids: CASSDRQGGKDTQYF. The CDR3 DNA reads TGTGCCAGTAGCGATCGACAGGGTGGGAAAGATACGCAGTATTTT.

In regard to this clonotype: A read error may account for a junction end that differs from germline. The chain uses TRBV6-6 and TRBJ2-1; 9 bases agree with TRBD2. The CDR3 sequence is 15 residues long. Per germline, CDR1 MNHNY and CDR2 SVGAGI (reference sequence). CDR3 DNA: TGTGCCAGCAGTTATAATCTAGCGGGGTACAATGAGCAACTCTTC. It yields the protein CASSYNLAGYNEQLF.

On this clonotype itself: The CDR3 end shows no conserved phenylalanine or tryptophan, and so a read error is likely. The DNA is omitted, as the CDR3 cannot be located on it reliably, and the CDR3 follows TCRdb's listing. The V gene is TRBV29-1, the J gene TRBJ1-1; the table names TRBD1, a call not compared with the DNA. The CDR3 has 16 residues if both end residues are counted. The germline gives CDR1 SQVTM, CDR2 ANQGSEA. The CDR3 loop reads CSVKRDPGQMNTEALL.

Worth noting for this clonotype: The junction differs from germline at one of its ends, possibly a read error. V gene TRBV11-2 combines with J gene TRBJ2-1, with D perhaps TRBD2 (6 bases). Per the germline V gene, CDR1 is SGHAT and CDR2 is FQNNGV. This CDR3 has 13 amino acids. CDR3 amino acids: CVSSLESSGEQFF. Here the CDR3 DNA reads TGTGTCAGCAGCTTAGAGAGTAGCGGAGAGCAGTTCTTC. The entire variable domain, with the rest obtained from reference TRBV11-2 and TRBJ2-1, is as follows: EAGVAQSPRYKIIEKRQSVAFWCNPISGHATLYWYQQILGQGPKLLIQFQNNGVVDDSQLPKDRFSAERLKGVDSTLKIQPAKLEDSAVYLCVSSLESSGEQFFGPGTRLTVL.

On this clonotype: At one end, the junction sequence differs from germline, possibly due to a read error. This chain connects TRBV6-2 or TRBV6-3 to TRBJ2-2, with D perhaps being TRBD1 or TRBD2 (5 bases each). Germline V gene lookup returns CDR1 MNHEY and CDR2 SVGEGT. The CDR3 covers 16 residues. In nucleotides, the CDR3 is TGTGCCAGCAGTCGCCTTGGACACAGGCTGTCCGGGGAGCCGTTTTTT. It translates to CASSRLGHRLSGEPFF.

As for this clonotype: The missing conserved phenylalanine or tryptophan at the end of this CDR3 makes a read error likely. V gene TRBV5-4 combines with J gene TRBJ1-1; a weak D match, TRBD1 (5 bases). The V gene's germline CDR1 is SGHNT and CDR2 YYREEE (reference sequence). This CDR3 comprises 14 residues. CDR3 sequence: CAITRGGKGTEAFY. CDR3 DNA: TGTGCTATAACTCGGGGGGGGAAAGGCACTGAAGCTTTCTAT.

Note on this clonotype: As the CDR3 is not closed by the conserved phenylalanine or tryptophan, this likely results from a read error. J is TRBJ1-1 and V is TRBV11-1, with D maybe TRBD1 (5 bases). This CDR3 region has 13 residues. From germline, CDR1 is SGHAT and CDR2 FQDESV (reference sequence). Trimming shortened V by 2 bases and J by 3 bases, and 7 bases separated the two germline ends. DNA of the CDR3: TGTGCCAGCAGCTTACAGGGCGACACTGAAGCTTTCTAC. Translation gives CASSLQGDTEAFY.

A note on this clonotype: The missing conserved phenylalanine or tryptophan at the end of this CDR3 makes a read error likely. The V and J genes are TRBV28 and TRBJ1-2; tentative D call: TRBD1 (5 bases). Germline assignment: CDR1 MDHEN and CDR2 SYDVKM. V was cut by 3 bases and J by 2 bases, with 19 bases left in between. The CDR3 has 17 residues. The CDR3 is CASSFWAMLDKNYGYTL. CDR3 nucleotide sequence: TGTGCCAGCAGTTTTTGGGCTATGCTGGACAAAAACTATGGCTACACCTTA.

V usage is TRBV10-3 and J usage is TRBJ2-7; 9 bases align to TRBD1. V dropped 11 bases and J dropped 8; count of bases not matched to a gene: 13. Germline values: CDR1 ENHRY, CDR2 SYGVKD. CDR3 length: 13 amino acids. Written as DNA, the CDR3 is TGTGCCTCCCGGGACAGGGACTCCTGGAAGCAGTACTTC. Its protein product is CASRDRDSWKQYF.

About this clonotype: One end of the junction is discordant with germline, which a read error may explain. J is TRBJ2-3 and V is TRBV4-2, with 7 bases lining up with TRBD2. The CDR3 has 16 amino acids. Germline CDR1 reads LGHNA; CDR2 reads YNFKEQ. The CDR3 is CASSQGTGTTTDRQYF. The CDR3 DNA sequence: TGTGCCAGCAGCCAGGGCACTGGGACTACCACAGATAGGCAGTATTTT.

Note on this clonotype: An end of the junction does not agree with germline; a read error may underlie this. V usage is TRBV29-1 and J usage is TRBJ1-2; D call uncertain. In germline, CDR1 is SQVTM, CDR2 ANQGSEA. The CDR3 extends over 12 amino acids. The DNA for the CDR3 is TGCAGCGCCACGAAGGGCAACTATGGCTACATCTTC. This gives the protein CSATKGNYGYIF. The complete variable domain, with remaining parts taken from reference TRBV29-1 and TRBJ1-2, reads SAVISQKPSRDICQRGTSLTIQCQVDSQVTMMFWYRQQPGQSLTLIATANQGSEATYESGFVIDKFPISRPNLTFSTLTVSNMSPEDSSIYLCSATKGNYGYIFGSGTRLTVV.

The count of this clonotype is one. The conserved phenylalanine or tryptophan normally closing the CDR3 is absent here, so this likely arose from a read error. The DNA is left out, because the CDR3 cannot be placed on it with certainty; the CDR3 is given as TCRdb lists it. This sequence joins TRBV4-2 and TRBJ2-6. CDR1 and CDR2 (germline): LGHNA, YNFKEQ. Including both end residues, the CDR3 is 15 amino acids long. CDR3 region: CASSHSRSGANVLIV.

Turning to this clonotype: One end of the junction fails to match germline, which may point to a read error. The chain carries TRBV5-4 and TRBJ2-7, with TRBD1 identical over 7 bases. The CDR3 loop spans 15 amino acids. CDR1 is SGHNT and CDR2 is YYREEE in the germline V gene (reference sequence). CDR3 in DNA: TGTGCCAGCTTCTTGGGCCGGGACAGCTCCTACAAGCAGTACTTC. It codes for CASFLGRDSSYKQYF.

Comments on this clonotype: One end of the junction fails to match germline, which may point to a read error. The chain is built from TRBV10-3 and TRBJ2-7, with a weak D call TRBD1 (6 bases). CDR1 and CDR2 from the germline V gene are ENHRY and SYGVKD. This CDR3 region has 13 residues. The CDR3 DNA is TGTGTCATCACCCAGGGGCCCCCCTACGAGCAGTACTTT. It translates to CVITQGPPYEQYF.

The chain links TRBV6-1 to TRBJ1-1, with TRBD1 identical over 8 bases. Per germline, CDR1 MNHNS and CDR2 SASEGT. The CDR3 loop spans 13 amino acids. The CDR3 nucleotides read TGTGTCAACAGGGGGGGGACACCCTCTGAAGCTTTCTTT. It specifies CVNRGGTPSEAFF.

Remarks on this clonotype: Given a much more abundant clone one base away, this may be a read error. The chain couples TRBV20-1 to TRBJ2-7; D call uncertain. This CDR3 is 12 amino acids long. Trimming removed 6 bases from V and 5 bases from J, with 14 bases in between. Germline V gene lookup returns CDR1 DFQATT and CDR2 SNEGSKA (reference sequence). The DNA of the CDR3 is TGCAGTGCGTCGGGTATGGGGAACGAGCAGTACTTC. It specifies CSASGMGNEQYF.

This clonotype was seen more than once but under ten times. Given a much more abundant clone one base away, this may be a read error. CDR3: CPSSDTRDRYNSPLHF. CDR3 nucleotide sequence: TGTCCCAGCAGCGATACCCGGGACAGGTATAATTCACCCCTCCACTTT. This chain uses TRBV5-5 with TRBJ1-6, with 8 nucleotides matching TRBD1. In germline, CDR1 is SGHKS, CDR2 YYEKEE (reference sequence). CDR3 length equals 16 residues. Based on the CDR3 plus reference TRBV5-5 and TRBJ1-6, the full variable domain is DAGVTQSPTHLIKTRGQQVTLRCSPISGHKSVSWYQQVLGQGPQFIFQYYEKEERGRGNFPDRFSARQFPNYSSELNVNALLLGDSALYLCPSSDTRDRYNSPLHFGNGTRLTVT.

Concerning this clonotype: No conserved phenylalanine or tryptophan is present at the end of the CDR3, so a read error is the likely explanation. The gene calls are TRBV11-3 and TRBJ2-1, with D perhaps matching TRBD2 (6 bases). This CDR3 contains 13 residues. Germline V gene data show CDR1 as SGHNT and CDR2 as YENEEA. The CDR3 sequence: CASTLVNGGEQFL. CDR3 sequence (DNA): TGTGCCAGCACCTTAGTGAACGGGGGTGAGCAGTTCCTC.

The V gene is TRBV4-2, the J gene TRBJ2-3; TRBD2 matches at 7 bases. Trimming at V came to 3 bases and at J to 3 bases, leaving 9 bases not matched to a gene. This CDR3 comprises 16 residues. The germline gives CDR1 LGHNA, CDR2 YNFKEQ. In DNA form, the CDR3 reads TGTGCCAGCAGCCAGGACACCGGGACTACTACAGATACGCAGTATTTT. Protein product: CASSQDTGTTTDTQYF.

The chain links TRBV10-3 to TRBJ2-3; TRBD2 matches 11 bases. The CDR3 has 14 amino acids. Germline lookup yields CDR1 ENHRY and CDR2 SYGVKD. The CDR3: CLIRVAGGGDTQYF. In DNA form, the CDR3 reads TGTCTCATCAGAGTAGCGGGAGGGGGAGATACGCAGTATTTT.